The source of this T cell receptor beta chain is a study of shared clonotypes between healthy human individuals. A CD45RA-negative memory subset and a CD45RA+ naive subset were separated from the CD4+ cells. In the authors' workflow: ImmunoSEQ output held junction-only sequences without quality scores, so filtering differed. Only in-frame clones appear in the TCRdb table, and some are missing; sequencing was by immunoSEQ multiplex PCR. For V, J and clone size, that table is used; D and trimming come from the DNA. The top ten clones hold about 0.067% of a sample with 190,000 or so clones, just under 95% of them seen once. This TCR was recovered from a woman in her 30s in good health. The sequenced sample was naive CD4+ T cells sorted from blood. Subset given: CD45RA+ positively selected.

The chain's CDR3 is CASTRRAVQFLYQETQYF. For the CDR3, the DNA is TGTGCCAGCACCCGACGGGCAGTTCAGTTCCTGTACCAAGAGACCCAGTACTTC. The rearrangement joins TRBV25-1 to TRBJ2-5; D call uncertain. The CDR3 length is 18 residues. The V and J ends lost 7 bases and 0 bases respectively, with 24 bases between them. Germline V gene data show CDR1 as MGHDK and CDR2 as SYGVNS. The full variable domain, rest sourced from reference TRBV25-1 and TRBJ2-5, is EADIYQTPRYLVIGTGKKITLECSQTMGHDKMYWYQQDPGMELHLIHYSYGVNSTEKGDLSSESTVSRIRTEHFPLTLESARPSHTSQYLCASTRRAVQFLYQETQYFGPGTRLLVL.